The 28 T cell receptor beta chains listed next were all sequenced from one sample in a study of cytomegalovirus exposure and HLA in healthy donors. Primers included in the PCR were 60 Vbeta and 13 Jbeta primers. Using immunoSEQ multiplex PCR, the repertoire was profiled, and TCRdb retains in-frame clones only, with some absent. This table has about 99,000 clones, roughly 70% appearing once. Material for sequencing was PBMCs. The source is a woman aged 45-65 years in good health and CMV-seronegative.

The chain joins TRBV27 to TRBJ2-5, with D perhaps TRBD1 (6 bases). The germline CDR1 and CDR2 sequences are MNHEY and SMNVEV (reference sequence). The germline V and J ends were trimmed by 2 bases and 7 bases, with 17 bases remaining between them. The CDR3 extends over 15 amino acids. In nucleotides, the CDR3 is TGTGCCAGCAGTTTAGTCACAGGGAATCTGGGGACCCAGTACTTC. This encodes CASSLVTGNLGTQYF.

This sequence joins TRBV28 and TRBJ1-4; 8 positions match TRBD1. The germline gives CDR1 MDHEN, CDR2 SYDVKM. The CDR3 runs to 14 residues. The trim removed 5 bases at V and 8 bases at J, leaving 7 bases unmatched. The CDR3: CASSPTGAGEKLFF. DNA of the CDR3: TGTGCCAGCAGTCCGACAGGGGCTGGGGAAAAACTGTTTTTT.

V is TRBV28 and J is TRBJ1-2, with a weak D call TRBD1 (6 bases). Germline assignment: CDR1 MDHEN and CDR2 SYDVKM. The CDR3 is made up of 14 amino acids. V dropped 5 bases and J dropped 6 bases, with 16 bases sitting between them. CDR3 loop: CASSAYTGIDGYTF. The CDR3 bases are TGTGCCAGCAGTGCCTATACAGGGATCGATGGCTACACCTTC.

This chain links TRBV10-3 with TRBJ2-5, with 7 positions matching TRBD1. The V segment lost 10 bases and the J segment 1 base; nucleotides outside the gene matches: 6. Germline V CDR1 and CDR2: ENHRY, SYGVKD. This CDR3 spans 13 amino acids. The DNA of the CDR3 is TGTGCCACCCTAGGGACAGTCCAAGAGACCCAGTACTTC. It yields the protein CATLGTVQETQYF.

The rearrangement links TRBV7-6 to TRBJ1-5; TRBD1 matches at 11 bases. V was pared by 5 bases and J by 6 bases, with 6 bases of the junction left unmatched. The CDR3 spans 15 residues. From germline, CDR1 is SGHVS and CDR2 FNYEAQ. In DNA form, the CDR3 reads TGTGCCAGCAGCCCCGGGACAGGGGGAGGTCAGCCCCAGCATTTT. Its protein is CASSPGTGGGQPQHF.

The chain uses TRBV2 and TRBJ2-1, with a tentative D call TRBD1 (6 bases). CDR3 length equals 15 residues. CDR1 is SNHLY, CDR2 FYNNEI, per germline. V lost 7 bases and J 4 bases, leaving 17 bases between the germline ends. CDR3 sequence: CASNPTGQSYNEQFF. CDR3 in DNA: TGTGCCAGCAATCCGACAGGACAAAGTTACAATGAGCAGTTCTTC.

Worth noting for this clone: The same CDR3 can be traced to other DNA sequences in this sample. The chain has TRBV5-4 and TRBJ2-5; D might be TRBD1 (5 bases). Trimming cost V 0 bases and J 2 bases, with 8 bases left between them. The CDR3 loop spans 14 amino acids. CDR1 SGHNT and CDR2 YYREEE come from the germline V gene (reference sequence). CDR3 DNA: TGTGCCAGCAGCTTGGGCAGGGCTCAAGAGACCCAGTACTTC. This encodes CASSLGRAQETQYF.

This clone turned up a few times. The chain employs TRBV4-3 and TRBJ1-2; D call uncertain. Trimming removed 0 bases from V and 0 bases from J, with 11 bases in between. This CDR3 contains 16 residues. Germline CDR1 LGHNA, CDR2 YSLEER. CDR3 sequence reads: CASSQDWRESNYGYTF. Here the CDR3 DNA reads TGCGCCAGCAGCCAAGATTGGAGGGAATCTAACTATGGCTACACCTTC.

The V call is TRBV5-1, the J call TRBJ2-3; tentative D call: TRBD2 (5 bases). The CDR3 spans 16 residues. Germline V gene data show CDR1 as SGHRS and CDR2 as YFSETQ. V was shortened by 0 bases and J by 2 bases, with 13 bases between the two germline ends. CDR3 bases: TGCGCCAGCAGCTTGGGACTACGCCTTCTCACAGATACGCAGTATTTT. It is translated as CASSLGLRLLTDTQYF.

This sequence joins TRBV4-3 and TRBJ2-1, with 8 bases matching TRBD1. The CDR3 is 16 amino acids. Germline V gene data show CDR1 as LGHNA and CDR2 as YSLEER. V was pared by 4 bases and J by 1 base, with 6 bases of the junction left unmatched. The CDR3 DNA follows: TGCGCCAGCAGCCGATACCGGACAGGGTCCTACAATGAGCAGTTCTTC. It encodes CASSRYRTGSYNEQFF.

CDR3 bases: TGTGCCACCGGTACGAGGGCCCCCCTCTATGAGCAGTTCTTC. Translation: CATGTRAPLYEQFF. J is TRBJ2-1 and V is TRBV15; maybe TRBD2 (5 bases). Germline V gives CDR1 LNHNV, CDR2 YYDKDF (reference sequence). The CDR3 is 14 residues long. The V gene lost 8 bases and the J gene lost 8 bases, with 19 bases spanning the gap.

V gene TRBV19 combines with J gene TRBJ1-5; D unclear. The CDR3 runs 13 residues. Germline V gene sequence: CDR1 LNHDA, CDR2 SQIVND (reference sequence). Trimming shortened V by 4 bases and J by 5 bases, and 9 bases separated the two germline ends. The CDR3 nucleotides are TGTGCCAGTAGTACGAACAAAGATCAGCCCCAGCATTTT. It encodes CASSTNKDQPQHF.

Only a few counts were recorded for this clone. The junction departs from germline at one end; a sequencing error may be responsible. The V call is TRBV7-7, the J call TRBJ2-5, with 7 bases aligning to TRBD1. The CDR3 covers 14 residues. CDR1 and CDR2 from the germline V gene are SSHAT and FNYEAQ (reference sequence). CDR3 in amino acids: CASSRTGVKETQYF. The DNA of the CDR3 is TGTGCTAGCAGCCGAACAGGGGTCAAAGAGACCCAGTACTTC.

This chain uses TRBV10-3 with TRBJ2-7; TRBD1 matches at 7 bases. This CDR3 region has 14 residues. Trimming cost V 5 bases and J 7 bases; bases outside gene matches: 11. Germline V CDR1 and CDR2: ENHRY, SYGVKD. Here the CDR3 reads CAISIDRALREQYF. CDR3 bases: TGTGCCATCAGTATAGACAGGGCACTTCGGGAGCAGTACTTC.

This clone was counted a few times. The gene calls are TRBV30 and TRBJ1-1, with no clear D. Germline CDR1 is GTSNPN and CDR2 is SVGIG (reference sequence). V lost 0 bases to trimming and J lost 4 bases, with 9 bases between them. The CDR3 loop spans 13 amino acids. The CDR3, as DNA: TGTGCCTGGAGTGTAAGTCCAGGCACTGAAGCTTTCTTT. As protein: CAWSVSPGTEAFF.

This clone has a handful of counts. The rearrangement joins TRBV19 to TRBJ1-1; unclear D gene. Trimming pared 4 bases from V and 6 bases from J, leaving 9 bases between. From germline, CDR1 is LNHDA and CDR2 SQIVND (reference sequence). The CDR3 loop spans 12 amino acids. This chain's CDR3 is CASSTPAPEAFF. The CDR3 DNA is TGTGCCAGTAGTACCCCCGCGCCTGAAGCTTTCTTT.

This chain uses TRBV5-1 with TRBJ2-7; maybe TRBD2 (5 bases). There are 12 residues in the CDR3. Germline values: CDR1 SGHRS, CDR2 YFSETQ. V lost 0 bases, J lost 6 bases, and 7 bases lay in between. The CDR3 protein is CASSLGEIEQYF. Written as DNA, the CDR3 is TGCGCCAGCAGCTTGGGGGAGATCGAGCAGTACTTC.

The chain combines TRBV29-1 with TRBJ2-7, with D hard to call. The CDR3 sequence is 13 residues long. V lost 5 bases, J lost 4 bases, and 15 bases lay in between. In germline, CDR1 is SQVTM, CDR2 ANQGSEA. The CDR3 region is CSVKGRMRYEQYF. The CDR3 DNA follows: TGCAGCGTTAAAGGACGGATGAGGTACGAGCAGTACTTC.

The V call is TRBV5-6, the J call TRBJ2-7, with TRBD2 identical over 10 bases. The CDR3 runs 15 residues. Germline V gene sequence: CDR1 SGHDT, CDR2 YYEEEE. The J segment lost 2 bases and the V segment lost 4 bases, leaving 6 bases of the junction unmatched. CDR3 in DNA: TGTGCCAGCAGCGCTGGACTAGCGGCAACCTACGAGCAGTACTTC. Translated: CASSAGLAATYEQYF.

This clone appeared a few times. The CDR3: CASIPPPAGSDEQFF. The CDR3 DNA is TGTGCCAGCATCCCCCCCCCAGCGGGGTCAGACGAGCAGTTCTTC. The genes are TRBV2 and TRBJ2-1; 7 bases fit TRBD2. Per the germline V gene, CDR1 is SNHLY and CDR2 is FYNNEI. There are 15 residues in the CDR3. J was trimmed by 10 bases and V by 7 bases; bases with no gene match: 16.

This clone has just one count. The CDR3 is CASSGSRGGNSPLHF. The CDR3 DNA is TGCGCCAGCAGCGGGTCGCGGGGCGGCAATTCACCCCTCCACTTT. The V call is TRBV10-1, the J call TRBJ1-6; a weak D match, TRBD1 (5 bases). V was pared by 6 bases and J by 7 bases, with 16 bases between. CDR1 WNHNN and CDR2 SYGVQD come from the germline V gene (reference sequence). This CDR3 comprises 15 residues.

V and J are TRBV5-1 and TRBJ2-5; 8 bases line up with TRBD1. This CDR3 region has 13 residues. The V and J ends lost 6 bases and 5 bases, in that order; junction bases with no gene match: 6. The germline V gene has CDR1 SGHRS and CDR2 YFSETQ. The CDR3 sequence is CASKQGARETQYF. Written as DNA, the CDR3 is TGCGCCAGCAAGCAGGGGGCGCGGGAGACCCAGTACTTC.

J is TRBJ2-1 and V is TRBV11-2, with D perhaps matching TRBD2 (5 bases). Germline V gene data show CDR1 as SGHAT and CDR2 as FQNNGV. V lost 0 bases and J 5 bases, leaving 8 bases between the germline ends. CDR3 length: 14 amino acids. CDR3 sequence reads: CASSLEGEDNEQFF. CDR3 nucleotide sequence: TGTGCCAGCAGCTTAGAGGGAGAGGACAATGAGCAGTTCTTC.

Only a few counts were recorded for this clone. The CDR3 DNA reads TGTGCCAGTAGTATCGTTCAGGGTTTCGAAAAACTGTTTTTT. This gives the protein CASSIVQGFEKLFF. The V gene is TRBV19, the J gene TRBJ1-4, with D tentatively TRBD1 (5 bases). CDR1 LNHDA and CDR2 SQIVND come from the germline V gene (reference sequence). This CDR3 contains 14 residues. With 3 bases removed from V and 8 bases from J, the gap between germline ends came to 13 bases.

There are a few counts of this clone. The CDR3 DNA reads TGTGCCAGCAGCGTACTAGCGGGAGGGAGTTCAGATACGCAGTATTTT. It translates to CASSVLAGGSSDTQYF. This chain links TRBV9 with TRBJ2-3; the match to TRBD2 covers 12 bases. The CDR3 spans 16 residues. J lost 4 bases, V lost 1 base, and 4 bases had no gene match. Germline CDR1 reads SGDLS; CDR2 reads YYNGEE.

V usage is TRBV11-2 and J usage is TRBJ1-1, with D perhaps matching TRBD1 (5 bases). Trimming took off 7 bases at V and 2 bases at J, with 11 bases between the two ends. This CDR3 spans 13 amino acids. Germline loops: CDR1 SGHAT, CDR2 FQNNGV. Here the CDR3 reads CASNQQVNTEAFF. Here the CDR3 DNA reads TGTGCCAGCAACCAACAGGTTAACACTGAAGCTTTCTTT.

The V call is TRBV7-8, the J call TRBJ2-3; D call uncertain. The ends were cut back, 5 bases at V and 0 bases at J, with 15 bases in the middle. Germline CDR1 and CDR2: SGHVS and FQNEAQ. CDR3 size: 16 residues. CDR3 nucleotide sequence: TGTGCCAGCAGCCCAATGAGGCAGCTCAGCACAGATACGCAGTATTTT. As protein: CASSPMRQLSTDTQYF.

J is TRBJ2-7 and V is TRBV7-2; 8 bases align to TRBD1. Trimming at V came to 5 bases and at J to 6 bases, leaving 9 bases not matched to a gene. The germline V gene encodes CDR1 SGHTA and CDR2 FQGNSA. There are 14 residues in the CDR3. CDR3 DNA sequence: TGTGCCAGCAGCCCCCGGACAGGGACGGGCGAGCAGTACTTC. This codes for CASSPRTGTGEQYF.